The present TCR beta chain was sequenced within a study of T cell clusters in autoimmune cytopenias (dated by TCRdb to 2018 to 2020). About the investigation overall: The median TRB sequencing depth was around 49,000 reads per sample, and the median number of distinct TRB clonotypes was around 2,300 per sample. In autoimmune cytopenia patients, peripheral blood TRB and IGH repertoires were sequenced during active disease and over treatment follow-up, together with healthy, CLL and autoimmune hepatitis controls. The goal of the study was to determine whether autoimmune cytopenia patients have a disease-specific immune repertoire signature that could serve as a blood-based biomarker. What the work shows at the level of the full study, not this receptor alone: The T cell clusters were defined only in silico, and the functional role of the clusters was left to be validated experimentally. The cluster-lack signature was not observed for secondary cytopenia versus CLL, as the signature was apparently masked by the dominant lymphoma-associated repertoire. Healthy donors had almost three times as many exclusive TRB clusters as active autoimmune hepatitis patients, a finding consistent with an autoimmunity-wide signature. TRB repertoire shifts, with less even repertoires observed in secondary cytopenia and CLL, were mostly attributed to lymphoma bias rather than autoimmunity. The GLIPH analysis suggested a lack of physiological T cell clusters in primary autoimmune cytopenia patients, since a few dozen clusters were exclusive to healthy donors whereas approximately 17 were exclusive to patients.

TRB rearrangements were amplified by multiplex PCR following a touch-down protocol, with the TRB-A and TRB-B primer pools mixed in one tube. Illumina adapters and sample indices were attached to the amplicons through two consecutive PCR reactions using Phusion HS II polymerase. The amplicons were purified from gel with the NucleoSpin Gel and PCR Clean-up kit, after which the amplicons were quantified by Qubit and checked for quality on an Agilent 2100 Bioanalyzer. Sequencing of the libraries was done on an Illumina MiSeq with paired-end, single-indexed, 600-cycle runs. Per the authors' processing: TRB reads were aligned and assembled with MiXCR version 2.1.12 using the default MiXCR reference library. Each unique CDR3 nucleotide sequence defined a clone, and only productive sequences with at least two reads were analysed. Alpha-parameterized diversity profiles (alpha 0 to 5), including the Shannon (alpha 1) and Simpson (alpha 2) indices, were computed with an R script to assess repertoire diversity. The tcR package was used to compute combinatorial TRB VJ usage, which was then compared between cohorts by principal component analysis with ade4. GLIPH clustering of TCRbeta CDR3s was carried out on cohort pairs matched by age and read depth, and cluster frequencies were compared by Wilcoxon test. After TCRdb reprocessed the reads, each CDR3 protein sequence was kept as one row, without DNA. TCRdb, rather than the study authors, made the V and J calls. This sample's clone table shows several thousand distinct CDR3 sequences. About 4% of the sample comes from the top ten.

For each sample, TRB amplification used 200 to 300 ng of peripheral blood genomic DNA, equal to about 37,000 genome equivalents. Frequency alone marks this clonotype as medium-sized (0.01 to 0.1%); no count is stored. The antigen this receptor binds is unknown. The cysteine opens and the phenylalanine closes a CDR3 of 13 amino acids. No DNA appears here. CDR1 is given as KGHSH and CDR2 as LQKENI, both from the germline V gene. The source is a human donor with an autoimmune cytopenia or autoimmune hepatitis (not recorded which). What was sequenced was peripheral blood. The chain uses TRBV18 and TRBJ2-5. This receptor carries the CDR3 CASSTQYQETQYF. The entire variable domain, with the stretches around the CDR3 drawn from the reference TRBV18 and TRBJ2-5 proteins, is NAGVMQNPRHLVRRRGQEARLRCSPMKGHSHVYWYRQLPEEGLKFMVYLQKENIIDESGMPKERFSAEFPKEGPSILRIQQVVRGDSAAYFCASSTQYQETQYFGPGTRLLVL.